The rows below give T cell receptor beta chains drawn from one sample of a study of identifying expanded T cells in peripheral blood. Assay: immunoSEQ multiplex PCR; the TCRdb copy retains only in-frame clones and omits some. This sample carries more than 85,000 clones, approximately 90% of them seen once, and the ten largest clones take 7% to 9%. The sequencing input was blood. Receptors originate from a person aged 18 to 70 in good health. Both conserved end residues are part of each CDR3. The D gene is left open where the match is weak. Clone size is given for some rows only: seen once, a few or many times, or a class if the clone is expanded.

TGTGCCAGCAGTGAAAGGTCAGGGGGCGGTGGAGGAAGCAATCAGCCCCAGCATTTT	CASSERSGGGGGSNQPQHF	TRBV6-1	TRBJ1-5	TRBD1	once
TGTGCCAGTAGTATCCGGGACAGCTATAATTCACCCCTCCACTTT	CASSIRDSYNSPLHF	TRBV19	TRBJ1-6	TRBD1	-
TGTGCCAGCAGCCAAGAGTTGAGTCCGACAAATTCACCCCTCCACTTT	CASSQELSPTNSPLHF	TRBV4-2	TRBJ1-6	-	few
TGTGCCAGCATCGGGGGACAGGGGAGAGTTGGCTACACCTTC	CASIGGQGRVGYTF	TRBV28	TRBJ1-2	TRBD1	-
TGTGCCAGCAGCTTAGGCAGGGATCAGCCCCAGCATTTT	CASSLGRDQPQHF	TRBV7-3	TRBJ1-5	-	-
TGTGCCAGTAGTATATCTTTCCATGAGCAGTTCTTC	CASSISFHEQFF	TRBV19	TRBJ2-1	-	-
TGTGCCTGGAGTCCCTTTCGACAGGGGAAAAATAATTCACCCCTCCACTTT	CAWSPFRQGKNNSPLHF	TRBV30	TRBJ1-6	TRBD1	-
TGCAGCGTTGAACTAGGCACAGATACGCAGTATTTT	CSVELGTDTQYF	TRBV29-1	TRBJ2-3	-	once
TGCAGCGGGCTGACCGCGGGGCACGAGCAGTACTTC	CSGLTAGHEQYF	TRBV29-1	TRBJ2-7	-	-
TGTGCCAGCAGTCTCACCGGACAGCCGAACACTGAAGCTTTCTTT	CASSLTGQPNTEAFF	TRBV7-9	TRBJ1-1	-	few
TGTGCCAGCAGTTTATTTGCAGGGGCCGGGGAGCTGTTTTTT	CASSLFAGAGELFF	TRBV28	TRBJ2-2	-	-
TGCGCCAGCAGCCAAGGGTCCGGTGCCTACGAGCAGTACTTC	CASSQGSGAYEQYF	TRBV4-1	TRBJ2-7	-	-
TGTGCCAGCAGACCACCCACACTCGGGAACACTGAAGCTTTCTTT	CASRPPTLGNTEAFF	TRBV6-5	TRBJ1-1	-	-
TGTGCCTGGGGGAGGTACAATGAGCAGTTCTTC	CAWGRYNEQFF	TRBV30	TRBJ2-1	-	few
TGTGCCAGCAGCTTATCCGAACCTAAAGCTTTCTTT	CASSLSEPKAFF	TRBV7-9	TRBJ1-1	-	-